This passage covers 16 T cell receptor beta chains from one sample sequenced in a study of cytomegalovirus exposure and HLA in healthy donors. Sequencing used immunoSEQ multiplex PCR; TCRdb keeps in-frame clones, though not all of them. The sample lists about 360,000 clones, about nine tenths occurring once. The sample was PBMCs. All receptors come from a woman younger than 35 in good health and CMV-seronegative.

DNA for the CDR3: TGTGCCAGCAGCCAGCCGGGACTAGCCTACGAGCAGTACTTC. Translated, it gives CASSQPGLAYEQYF. This rearrangement joins TRBV7-9 to TRBJ2-7; 8 bases are a match to TRBD2. Germline CDR1 and CDR2: SEHNR and FQNEAQ (reference sequence). Trimming at V came to 5 bases and at J to 2 bases, leaving 5 bases not matched to a gene. CDR3 size: 14 residues.

This chain links TRBV9 with TRBJ2-7; 7 bases fit TRBD2. The CDR3 runs 15 residues. In germline, CDR1 is SGDLS, CDR2 YYNGEE. Losses at the gene ends were 0 bases for V and 3 bases for J; bases not matched to a gene: 6. The CDR3 spells CASSVAGEGLYEQYF. The CDR3, as DNA: TGTGCCAGCAGCGTAGCGGGGGAGGGCCTCTACGAGCAGTACTTC.

The chain uses TRBV2 and TRBJ2-7; 10 bases line up with TRBD2. The V segment lost 1 base and the J segment 3 bases; nucleotides outside the gene matches: 6. The CDR3 extends over 16 amino acids. Germline V lookup: CDR1 SNHLY, CDR2 FYNNEI. CDR3 in DNA: TGTGCCAGCAGTGAAGGGGCCCTAGCGGGGGTCTACGAGCAGTACTTC. Translating it yields CASSEGALAGVYEQYF.

The chain has TRBV27 and TRBJ2-7, with TRBD2 matching 7 bases. This CDR3 has 14 amino acids. V shed 2 bases and J 3 bases; nucleotides not matched to a gene: 4. CDR1 and CDR2 (germline): MNHEY, SMNVEV (reference sequence). CDR3 loop: CASSLREGSYEQYF. CDR3 DNA sequence: TGTGCCAGCAGTTTAAGGGAGGGGAGCTACGAGCAGTACTTC.

J is TRBJ1-5 and V is TRBV19, with D perhaps matching TRBD1 (6 bases). This CDR3 has 16 residues. V was pared by 3 bases and J by 0 bases, with 12 bases between. Germline lookup yields CDR1 LNHDA and CDR2 SQIVND (reference sequence). CDR3: CASSMGDNYSNQPQHF. The CDR3, as DNA: TGTGCCAGTAGTATGGGGGACAACTATAGCAATCAGCCCCAGCATTTT.

This clone was recorded a few times. V gene TRBV28 combines with J gene TRBJ1-2, with no clear D. Germline loops: CDR1 MDHEN, CDR2 SYDVKM. There are 13 residues in the CDR3. V lost 7 bases and J lost 0, with 9 bases in between. CDR3 DNA sequence: TGTGCCAGCAAGATCGGGGCTAACTATGGCTACACCTTC. Its protein product is CASKIGANYGYTF.

The chain recombines TRBV28 with TRBJ2-2; D not certain. Per germline, CDR1 MDHEN and CDR2 SYDVKM. The CDR3 runs to 13 residues. V lost 5 bases, J lost 1 base, and 5 bases lay in between. The CDR3 coding sequence is TGTGCCAGCAGTAGCAAGAACACCGGGGAGCTGTTTTTT. It encodes CASSSKNTGELFF.

V and J are TRBV7-4 and TRBJ1-1; no definite D call. Germline V gene lookup returns CDR1 SGHVT and CDR2 SQSDAQ. Trimming took off 4 bases at V and 8 bases at J, with 14 bases between the two ends. The CDR3 totals 13 residues. CDR3 coding DNA: TGTGCCAGCAGCTCTGGACTGCAGCTAGAAGCTTTCTTT. It specifies CASSSGLQLEAFF.

The chain recombines TRBV19 with TRBJ1-1; 7 bases align to TRBD1. The CDR3 has 14 amino acids. The V gene end was trimmed by 11 bases and the J gene end by 0 bases; junction bases not matched to a gene: 9. Germline V gives CDR1 LNHDA, CDR2 SQIVND (reference sequence). DNA for the CDR3: TGTGCCTCGAGGACAGGACCTTTGAACACTGAAGCTTTCTTT. It translates to CASRTGPLNTEAFF.

This chain uses TRBV19 with TRBJ2-7; D unresolved. The CDR3 length is 12 residues. CDR1 and CDR2 (germline): LNHDA, SQIVND (reference sequence). V was trimmed by 3 bases and J by 4 bases, leaving 7 bases between them. CDR3 sequence: CASSMSRYEQYF. The CDR3 nucleotides are TGTGCCAGTAGTATGTCGCGGTACGAGCAGTACTTC.

The rearrangement uses TRBV30 and TRBJ2-7; tentatively, D is TRBD2 (6 bases). From germline, CDR1 is GTSNPN and CDR2 SVGIG (reference sequence). This CDR3 has 13 residues. Trimming left V 3 bases short and J 3 bases short, with 12 bases between. The CDR3 region has the DNA TGTGCCTGGAGGGGGGGTTTCCTCTACGAGCAGTACTTC. Translating it yields CAWRGGFLYEQYF.

The chain couples TRBV28 to TRBJ1-2; D is possibly TRBD1 (6 bases). Germline V lookup: CDR1 MDHEN, CDR2 SYDVKM. V was trimmed by 6 bases and J by 2 bases, leaving 7 bases between them. The CDR3 contains 12 residues. The CDR3 sequence is CASRDRNYGYTF. In DNA form, the CDR3 reads TGTGCCAGCAGAGACAGGAACTATGGCTACACCTTC.

The genes are TRBV2 and TRBJ2-3, with D hard to call. Germline assignment: CDR1 SNHLY and CDR2 FYNNEI. V dropped 3 bases and J dropped 8 bases, with 3 bases sitting between them. The CDR3 has 10 amino acids. The DNA for the CDR3 is TGTGCCAGCAGTGACGGTACGCAGTATTTT. This sequence encodes CASSDGTQYF.

The V gene is TRBV19, the J gene TRBJ2-6, with a tentative D call TRBD1 (6 bases). Germline CDR1 and CDR2: LNHDA and SQIVND (reference sequence). With 4 bases removed from V and 0 bases from J, the gap between germline ends came to 7 bases. The CDR3 consists of 15 residues. In DNA form, the CDR3 reads TGTGCCAGTAGTACAGGGGACTCTGGGGCCAACGTCCTGACTTTC. Its translation is CASSTGDSGANVLTF.

V usage is TRBV6-4 and J usage is TRBJ2-1; D is unclear. V dropped 0 bases and J dropped 0 bases, with 6 bases sitting between them. CDR3 size: 15 residues. The germline V gene has CDR1 MRHNA and CDR2 SNTAGT. CDR3 residues: CASSDSRSSYNEQFF. CDR3 coding DNA: TGTGCCAGCAGTGACTCTCGGAGCTCCTACAATGAGCAGTTCTTC.

This clone occurred a few times. The chain couples TRBV19 to TRBJ1-1, with D perhaps matching TRBD1 (5 bases). V lost 4 bases, J lost 1 base, and 13 bases lay in between. Germline CDR1 and CDR2: LNHDA and SQIVND (reference sequence). The CDR3 covers 15 residues. CDR3 in DNA: TGTGCCAGTAGTACACCAGGGTGGGGGAACACTGAAGCTTTCTTT. Its protein is CASSTPGWGNTEAFF.